The source of this T cell receptor beta chain is a study of shared clonotypes between healthy human individuals. Study-wide background: Donors, aged 18 to 49, were a couple of women and three men.

V lost 4 bases to trimming and J lost 5 bases; unmatched junction nucleotides: 20. The CDR3 loop spans 19 amino acids. Germline CDR1 and CDR2: SNHLY and FYNNEI. Sorted-subset replicate PCRs used 200 to 250 ng DNA, some 30,000 T cell genomes. Source study methods: ImmunoSEQ yielded junction-only sequences lacking quality scores, so filtering differed. Repertoires were generated with immunoSEQ multiplex PCR, while TCRdb's copy carries only in-frame clones and drops some. D and trimming come from the DNA, and the V and J calls and clone size come from that table. The sample lists roughly 2,300,000 clones, 80% to 95% seen once, with 0.37% in the top ten. Turning to this clone: The antigen remains undetermined.

General study results and limits: The study's rarefaction showed incomplete sorted-subset sequencing despite large depth.

Sequencing was done on a sample of naive CD4+ T cells from PBMCs. The sample's subset: CD45RA+ positively selected. This clonotype was obtained from a man younger than 35 in good health. Some clones in this sample may be carry-over from other donors' samples. The V gene is TRBV2, the J gene TRBJ2-1; TRBD2 aligns across 7 bases. This chain's CDR3 is CASSGPKTSPGLNNNEQFF. The CDR3 region has the DNA TGTGCCAGCAGTGGCCCTAAGACTAGCCCGGGATTGAATAACAATGAGCAGTTCTTC.